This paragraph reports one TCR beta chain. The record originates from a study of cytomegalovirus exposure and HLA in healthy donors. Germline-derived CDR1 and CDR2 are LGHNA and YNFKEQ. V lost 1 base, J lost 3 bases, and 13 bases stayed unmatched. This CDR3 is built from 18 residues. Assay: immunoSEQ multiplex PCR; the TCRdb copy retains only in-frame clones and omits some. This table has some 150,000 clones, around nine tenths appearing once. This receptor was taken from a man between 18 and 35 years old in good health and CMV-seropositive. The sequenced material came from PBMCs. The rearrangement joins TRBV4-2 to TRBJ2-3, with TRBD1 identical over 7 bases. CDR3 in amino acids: CASSQGLVVGGSTDTQYF. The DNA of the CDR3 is TGTGCCAGCAGCCAAGGGTTGGTGGTAGGGGGCTCGACAGATACGCAGTATTTT.